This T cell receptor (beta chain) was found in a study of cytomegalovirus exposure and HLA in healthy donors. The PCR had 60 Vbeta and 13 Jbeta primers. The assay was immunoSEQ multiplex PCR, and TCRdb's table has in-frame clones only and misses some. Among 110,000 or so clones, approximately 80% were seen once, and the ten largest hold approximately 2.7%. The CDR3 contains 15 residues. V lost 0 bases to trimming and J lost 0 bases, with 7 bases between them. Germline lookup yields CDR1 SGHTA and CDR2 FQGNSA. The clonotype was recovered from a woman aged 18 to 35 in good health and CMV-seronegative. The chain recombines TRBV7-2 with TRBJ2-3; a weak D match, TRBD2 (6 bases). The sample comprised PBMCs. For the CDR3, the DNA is TGTGCCAGCAGCTTAGCCAGCGGGAGCACAGATACGCAGTATTTT. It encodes CASSLASGSTDTQYF. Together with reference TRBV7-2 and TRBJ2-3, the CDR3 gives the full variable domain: GAGVSQSPSNKVTEKGKDVELRCDPISGHTALYWYRQSLGQGLEFLIYFQGNSAPDKSGLPSDRFSAERTGGSVSTLTIQRTQQEDSAVYLCASSLASGSTDTQYFGPGTRLTVL.